This T cell receptor beta chain was retrieved from a study of Graves' ophthalmopathy and Graves' hyperthyroidism. Diagnoses were established from clinical symptoms, serum thyroxine, TRAb, thyroid ultrasound and orbital computed tomography. The CDR3 is 15 residues long. Trimming removed 5 bases from V and 11 bases from J; junction bases left unmatched: 12. Germline CDR1 and CDR2: LNHDA and SQIVND (reference sequence). Scientists amplified the TCR beta CDR3 regions from RNA transcripts. RT-PCR with HTBI primers came first, then second-round multiplex PCR. MiXCR was run by TCRdb on the multiplex PCR reads, yielding one entry per CDR3 protein. The sample lists around 43,000 distinct CDR3 sequences, 52% occurring once.

The origin of this receptor is an adult man with Graves' ophthalmopathy. The sequenced sample was peripheral blood. The rearrangement joins TRBV19 to TRBJ1-5, with 10 bases identical to TRBD1. The DNA of the CDR3 is TGTGCCAGTAGTGCCGGACAGGGGGGTATGGAGACCCAGCATTTT. Its protein product is CASSAGQGGMETQHF.